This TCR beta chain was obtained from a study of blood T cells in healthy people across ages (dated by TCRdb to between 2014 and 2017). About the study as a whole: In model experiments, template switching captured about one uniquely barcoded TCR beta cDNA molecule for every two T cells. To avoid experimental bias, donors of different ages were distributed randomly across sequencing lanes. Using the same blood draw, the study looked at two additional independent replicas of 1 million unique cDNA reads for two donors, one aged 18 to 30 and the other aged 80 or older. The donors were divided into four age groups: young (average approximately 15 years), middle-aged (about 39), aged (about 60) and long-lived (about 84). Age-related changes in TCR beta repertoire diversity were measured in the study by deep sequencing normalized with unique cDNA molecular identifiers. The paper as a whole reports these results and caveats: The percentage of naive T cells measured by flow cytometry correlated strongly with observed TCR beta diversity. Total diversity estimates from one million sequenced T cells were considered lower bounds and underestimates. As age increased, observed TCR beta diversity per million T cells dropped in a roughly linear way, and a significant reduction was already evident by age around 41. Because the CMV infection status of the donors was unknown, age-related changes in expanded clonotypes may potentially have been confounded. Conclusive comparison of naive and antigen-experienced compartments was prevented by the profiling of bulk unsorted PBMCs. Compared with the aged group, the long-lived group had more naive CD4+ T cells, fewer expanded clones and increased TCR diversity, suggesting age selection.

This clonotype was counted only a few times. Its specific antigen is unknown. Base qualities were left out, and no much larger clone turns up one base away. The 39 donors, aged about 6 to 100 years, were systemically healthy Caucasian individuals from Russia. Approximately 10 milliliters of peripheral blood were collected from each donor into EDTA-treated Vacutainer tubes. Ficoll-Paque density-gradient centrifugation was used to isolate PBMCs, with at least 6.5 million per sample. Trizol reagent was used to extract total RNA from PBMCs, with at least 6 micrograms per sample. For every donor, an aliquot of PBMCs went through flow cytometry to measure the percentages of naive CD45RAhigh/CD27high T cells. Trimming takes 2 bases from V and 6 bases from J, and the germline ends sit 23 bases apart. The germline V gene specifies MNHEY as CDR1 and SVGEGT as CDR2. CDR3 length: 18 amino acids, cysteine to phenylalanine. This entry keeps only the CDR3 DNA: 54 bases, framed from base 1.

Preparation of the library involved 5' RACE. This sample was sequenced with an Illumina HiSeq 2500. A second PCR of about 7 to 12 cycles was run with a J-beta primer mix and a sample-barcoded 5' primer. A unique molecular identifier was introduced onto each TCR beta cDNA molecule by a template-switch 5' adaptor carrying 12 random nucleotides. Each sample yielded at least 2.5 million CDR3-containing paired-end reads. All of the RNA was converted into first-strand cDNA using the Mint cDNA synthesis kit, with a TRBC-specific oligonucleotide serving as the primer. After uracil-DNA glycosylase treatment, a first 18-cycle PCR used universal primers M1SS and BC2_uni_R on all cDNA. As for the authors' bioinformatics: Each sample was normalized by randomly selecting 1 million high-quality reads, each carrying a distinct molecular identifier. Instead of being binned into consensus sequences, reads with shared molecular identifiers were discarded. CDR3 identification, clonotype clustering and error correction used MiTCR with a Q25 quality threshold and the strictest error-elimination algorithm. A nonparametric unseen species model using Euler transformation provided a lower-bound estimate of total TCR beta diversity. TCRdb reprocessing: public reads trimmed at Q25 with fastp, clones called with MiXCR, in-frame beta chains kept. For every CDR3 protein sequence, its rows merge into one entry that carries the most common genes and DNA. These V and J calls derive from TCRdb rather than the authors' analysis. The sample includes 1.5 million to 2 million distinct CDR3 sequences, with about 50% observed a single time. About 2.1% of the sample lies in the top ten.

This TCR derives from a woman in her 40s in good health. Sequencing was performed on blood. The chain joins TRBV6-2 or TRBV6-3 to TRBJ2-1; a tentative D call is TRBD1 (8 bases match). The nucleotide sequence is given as TGTGCCAGCAGTTACGTCTGGGGGGGGACAGGAAATTTCAATGAGCAGTTCTTC. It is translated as CASSYVWGGTGNFNEQFF.